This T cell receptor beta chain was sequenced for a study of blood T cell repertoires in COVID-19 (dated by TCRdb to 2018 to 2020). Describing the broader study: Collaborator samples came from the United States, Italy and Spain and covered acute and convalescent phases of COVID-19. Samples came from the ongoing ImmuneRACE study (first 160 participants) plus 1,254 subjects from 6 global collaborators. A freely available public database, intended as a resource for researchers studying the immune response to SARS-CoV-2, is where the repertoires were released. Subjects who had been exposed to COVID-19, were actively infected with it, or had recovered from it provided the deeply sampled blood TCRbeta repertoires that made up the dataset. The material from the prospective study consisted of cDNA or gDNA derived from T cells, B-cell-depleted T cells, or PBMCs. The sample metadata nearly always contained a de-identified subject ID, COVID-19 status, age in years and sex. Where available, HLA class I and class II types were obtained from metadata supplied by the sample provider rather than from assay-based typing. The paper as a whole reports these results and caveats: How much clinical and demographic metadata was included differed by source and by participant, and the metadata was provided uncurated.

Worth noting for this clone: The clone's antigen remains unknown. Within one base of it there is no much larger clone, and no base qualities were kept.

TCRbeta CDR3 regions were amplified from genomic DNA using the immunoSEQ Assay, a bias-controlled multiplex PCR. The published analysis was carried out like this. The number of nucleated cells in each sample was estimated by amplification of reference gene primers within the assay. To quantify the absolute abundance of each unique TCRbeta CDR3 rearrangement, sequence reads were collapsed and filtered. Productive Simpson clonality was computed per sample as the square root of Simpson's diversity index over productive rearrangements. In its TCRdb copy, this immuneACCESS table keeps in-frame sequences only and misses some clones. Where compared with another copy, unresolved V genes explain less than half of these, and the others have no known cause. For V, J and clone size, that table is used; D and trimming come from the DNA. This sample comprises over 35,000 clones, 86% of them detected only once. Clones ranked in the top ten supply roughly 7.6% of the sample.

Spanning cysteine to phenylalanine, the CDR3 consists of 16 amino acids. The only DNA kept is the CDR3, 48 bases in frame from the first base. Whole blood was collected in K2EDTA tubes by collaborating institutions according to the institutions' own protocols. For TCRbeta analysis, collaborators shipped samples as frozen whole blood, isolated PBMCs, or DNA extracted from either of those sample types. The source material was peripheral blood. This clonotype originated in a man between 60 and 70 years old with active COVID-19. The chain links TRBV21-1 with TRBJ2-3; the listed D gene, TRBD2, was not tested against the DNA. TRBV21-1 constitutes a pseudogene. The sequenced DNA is TGTGCCAGCAGCCCCCGGGGGGAGCCCCACTCAGATACGCAGTATTTT. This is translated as CASSPRGEPHSDTQYF.